This entry lists 19 T cell receptor beta chains sequenced from one sample in a study of post-analysis software for immune sequencing data. Which antigens these TCRs recognize remains unknown. The library was made from cDNA and included unique molecular identifiers. In TCRdb, the PCR reads were re-called with MiXCR into one record per CDR3 protein. This sample has about 820,000 distinct CDR3 sequences, with roughly half found just once. Overall study findings and caveats: A handful of TRBV segments (TRBV5-6, TRBV5-1 and TRBV20-1 among them) occurred more frequently in patients than in controls.

Sample: blood. The receptor source for this set is a girl between 10 and 17 years old with multiple sclerosis.

This clonotype has more than one count but fewer than ten. The chain recombines TRBV7-3 with TRBJ1-1; 7 bases line up with TRBD1. With V trimmed by 5 bases and J by 0 bases, 9 bases remained unmatched. Germline CDR1 reads SGHTA; CDR2 reads FQGTGA. The CDR3 runs to 16 residues. The CDR3 is CASSQQGGRLNTEAFF. CDR3 coding DNA: TGTGCCAGCAGCCAACAAGGGGGCCGCTTGAACACTGAAGCTTTCTTT.

About this clonotype: Mismatch with germline at one junction end may stem from a read error. The chain carries TRBV18 and TRBJ2-6, with 7 bases lining up with TRBD1. Germline-derived CDR1 and CDR2 are KGHSH and LQKENI. The CDR3 runs to 17 residues. In nucleotides, the CDR3 is TGTGTCAGCTCACCCGGACAGGTTAGCTCTGGGGCCAACGTCCTGACTTTC. As protein: CVSSPGQVSSGANVLTF. The full variable domain, in which reference TRBV18 and TRBJ2-6 provide the parts outside the CDR3, is NAGVMQNPRHLVRRRGQEARLRCSPMKGHSHVYWYRQLPEEGLKFMVYLQKENIIDESGMPKERFSAEFPKEGPSILRIQQVVRGDSAAYFCVSSPGQVSSGANVLTFGAGSRLTVL.

This clonotype has more than one count but fewer than ten. The chain recombines TRBV29-1 with TRBJ2-5; tentatively, D is TRBD2 (6 bases). Germline-derived CDR1 and CDR2 are SQVTM and ANQGSEA. The CDR3 spans 12 residues. Trimming left V 6 bases short and J 1 base short, with 9 bases between. Here the CDR3 reads CSVVAVQETQYF. The CDR3 DNA reads TGCAGCGTGGTAGCGGTCCAAGAGACCCAGTACTTC.

The chain has TRBV11-2 and TRBJ2-1; 8 bases agree with TRBD1. With 5 bases clipped from V and 6 bases from J, the junction kept 12 bases outside the gene matches. CDR1 and CDR2 (germline): SGHAT, FQNNGV. The CDR3 is 16 amino acids. Written as DNA, the CDR3 is TGTGCCAGCAGCCGAGGTCGGGGACAGGCTCCCAATGAGCAGTTCTTC. Its translation: CASSRGRGQAPNEQFF.

The chain recombines TRBV5-1 with TRBJ2-5, with D perhaps matching TRBD2 (5 bases). The J call is in doubt because the DNA end fits TRBJ2-7 better. The CDR3 is 15 amino acids. Germline CDR1 reads SGHRS; CDR2 reads YFSETQ. The CDR3 DNA sequence: TGCGCCAGCCGTCTCGGAGAGCTCCTTGGGAGCGAGCAGTACTTC. Its translation: CASRLGELLGSEQYF.

This clonotype was detected a few times. V usage is TRBV29-1 and J usage is TRBJ2-3; D is possibly TRBD2 (5 bases). V dropped 4 bases and J dropped 4 bases, with 9 bases sitting between them. Looked up from germline, CDR1 is SQVTM and CDR2 is ANQGSEA. The CDR3 length is 12 residues. CDR3 nucleotide sequence: TGCAGCGTTGGTGGTAGCGCAGATACGCAGTATTTT. Protein: CSVGGSADTQYF.

The rearrangement links TRBV5-1 to TRBJ2-5; 13 bases are shared with TRBD2. Germline-derived CDR1 and CDR2 are SGHRS and YFSETQ. Germline trimming cut 4 bases from V and 5 bases from J; bases unmatched to any gene: 8. The CDR3 is 16 residues long. DNA for the CDR3: TGCGCCAGCAGCAGGCGAGGACTAGCGGGGGACGAGACCCAGTACTTC. Amino acid sequence: CASSRRGLAGDETQYF.

The genes are TRBV5-1 and TRBJ1-2; D is unclear. The CDR3 loop spans 12 amino acids. Germline CDR1 is SGHRS and CDR2 is YFSETQ. Trimming removed 3 bases at V and 6 bases at J, with 9 bases between. CDR3 in DNA: TGCGCCAGCAGCTGGGGTCTAGATGGCTACACCTTC. Residues: CASSWGLDGYTF. Full variable domain (rest looked up from reference TRBV5-1 and TRBJ1-2): KAGVTQTPRYLIKTRGQQVTLSCSPISGHRSVSWYQQTPGQGLQFLFEYFSETQRNKGNFPGRFSGRQFSNSRSEMNVSTLELGDSALYLCASSWGLDGYTFGSGTRLTVV.

The chain uses TRBV9 and TRBJ2-7; 9 positions match TRBD1. CDR3 length: 13 residues. Trimming cost V 3 bases and J 6 bases; bases outside gene matches: 4. Germline V lookup: CDR1 SGDLS, CDR2 YYNGEE. The CDR3 is CASSAGTGFEQYF. The CDR3 DNA reads TGTGCCAGCAGCGCCGGGACAGGGTTCGAGCAGTACTTC.

This clonotype was recorded only once. V and J are TRBV20-1 and TRBJ1-2; D might be TRBD1 (5 bases). The V end lost 1 base, the J end lost 8 bases, and 17 bases lay between the germline ends. The germline V gene encodes CDR1 DFQATT and CDR2 SNEGSKA (reference sequence). The CDR3 sequence is 14 residues long. Here the CDR3 DNA reads TGCAGTGCTAGAGTGGGGGACGACTATCGGGGCTACACCTTC. This codes for CSARVGDDYRGYTF.

The chain uses TRBV5-6 and TRBJ1-1; no firm D call. This CDR3 comprises 15 residues. Trimming took 4 bases from V and 3 from J, leaving 16 bases between them. Germline-derived CDR1 and CDR2 are SGHDT and YYEEEE. CDR3 residues: CASSITGPKDTEAFF. The CDR3 DNA follows: TGTGCCAGCAGCATTACCGGGCCAAAGGACACTGAAGCTTTCTTT.

This clonotype has just a few counts. V gene TRBV9 combines with J gene TRBJ2-7; 7 bases agree with TRBD2. The CDR3 extends over 15 amino acids. V trimming: 3 bases; J trimming: 1 base; junction bases outside the gene matches: 7. Germline loops: CDR1 SGDLS, CDR2 YYNGEE. The CDR3 reads CASSAGLPLSYEQYF. The CDR3 bases are TGTGCCAGCAGCGCGGGACTACCACTTTCCTACGAGCAGTACTTC.

The J gene is TRBJ1-6, the V gene TRBV12-3 or TRBV12-4; no clear D gene. The CDR3 extends over 12 amino acids. Trimming shortened V by 4 bases and J by 10 bases, and 8 bases separated the two germline ends. The CDR3 spells CASSSLGSPLHF. In nucleotides, the CDR3 is TGTGCCAGCAGTTCCCTAGGGTCACCCCTCCACTTT.

The rearrangement uses TRBV7-3 and TRBJ2-3; TRBD2 matches at 9 bases. The CDR3 is 15 residues long. Germline assignment: CDR1 SGHTA and CDR2 FQGTGA. Losses at the gene ends were 1 base for V and 3 bases for J; bases not matched to a gene: 2. The CDR3 nucleotides are TGTGCCAGCAGCTTAAGTAGCGGGAGAACAGATACGCAGTATTTT. It codes for CASSLSSGRTDTQYF.

J is TRBJ2-7 and V is TRBV5-5, with no clear D. The germline V gene encodes CDR1 SGHKS and CDR2 YYEKEE (reference sequence). The V end lost 6 bases, the J end lost 1 base, and 17 bases lay between the germline ends. The CDR3 extends over 15 amino acids. CDR3: CASTPPLGYSYEQYF. CDR3 DNA sequence: TGTGCCAGCACCCCTCCGCTAGGGTATTCCTACGAGCAGTACTTC.

This clonotype was detected once. The chain links TRBV27 to TRBJ2-1; 7 bases fit TRBD2. V lost 2 bases, J lost 8 bases, and 18 bases stayed unmatched. The CDR3 length is 18 residues. Germline V lookup: CDR1 MNHEY, CDR2 SMNVEV (reference sequence). CDR3 amino acids: CASSLVGRGAGLGDEQFF. In nucleotides, the CDR3 is TGTGCCAGCAGTTTAGTTGGAAGAGGAGCGGGGCTTGGCGATGAGCAGTTCTTC.

This chain links TRBV4-1 with TRBJ2-7; D gene ambiguous. CDR1 is MGHRA, CDR2 YSYEKL, per germline. V shed 4 bases and J shed 3 bases, with 16 bases lying between them. The CDR3 is made up of 15 amino acids. The CDR3 bases are TGCGCCAGCAGCCCCATTAAGGGCTACAACTACGAGCAGTACTTC. Translation: CASSPIKGYNYEQYF.

This clonotype is a singleton in its sample. V and J are TRBV7-9 and TRBJ1-5; TRBD1 matches 7 bases. The CDR3 contains 14 residues. Losses at the gene ends were 8 bases for V and 5 bases for J; bases not matched to a gene: 9. The germline V gene has CDR1 SEHNR and CDR2 FQNEAQ (reference sequence). The CDR3 sequence: CASQSTGSHQPQHF. The CDR3 region has the DNA TGTGCCAGCCAATCGACAGGGAGCCATCAGCCCCAGCATTTT.

CDR3: CASSLVSEQETQYF. In DNA, the CDR3 is TGCGCCAGCAGCTTGGTTTCGGAACAAGAGACCCAGTACTTC. The chain uses TRBV5-1 and TRBJ2-5; D not resolved. This CDR3 is 14 amino acids long. Germline CDR1 is SGHRS and CDR2 is YFSETQ. The V end lost 0 bases, the J end lost 2 bases, and 8 bases lay between the germline ends.